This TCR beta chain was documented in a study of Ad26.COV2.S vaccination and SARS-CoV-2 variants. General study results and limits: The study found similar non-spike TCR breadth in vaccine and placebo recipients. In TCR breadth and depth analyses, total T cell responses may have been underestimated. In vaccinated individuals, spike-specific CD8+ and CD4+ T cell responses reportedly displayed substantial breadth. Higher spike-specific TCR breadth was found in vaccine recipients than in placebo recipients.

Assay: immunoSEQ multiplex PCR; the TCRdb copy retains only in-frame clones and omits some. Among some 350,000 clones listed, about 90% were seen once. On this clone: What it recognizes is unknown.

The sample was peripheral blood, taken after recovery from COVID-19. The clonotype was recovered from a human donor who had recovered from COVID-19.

The CDR3 DNA reads TGCGCCAGCAGCTCGCACTACGAGCAGTACTTC. Amino acids: CASSSHYEQYF. The chain uses TRBV5-1 and TRBJ2-7; D not resolved. This CDR3 is 11 amino acids long. V lost 3 bases and J 3 bases, leaving 4 bases between the germline ends. CDR1 and CDR2 (germline): SGHRS, YFSETQ.